The next 18 T cell receptor beta chains were all read from a single sample in a study of T cells in tuberculosis. Measured with immunoSEQ multiplex PCR; TCRdb has only the in-frame clones, and not every one. Seen here are about 34,000 clones, more than 85% observed once, and the top ten hold roughly 11%. Time point described: new active TB diagnosis, blood taken before or within 7 days of starting treatment. Specimen: PBMCs, collected at tuberculosis diagnosis. The receptors shown here come from an adult with tuberculosis.

The rearrangement links TRBV28 to TRBJ2-7; D is uncertain. The length of the CDR3 is 14 residues. Trimming shortened V by 2 bases and J by 2 bases, and 10 bases separated the two germline ends. Per germline, CDR1 MDHEN and CDR2 SYDVKM. The CDR3 loop reads CASSLKSFPYEQYF. The CDR3 DNA follows: TGTGCCAGCAGTTTAAAAAGCTTTCCCTACGAGCAGTACTTC.

This rearrangement joins TRBV2 to TRBJ1-1; D is possibly TRBD1 (5 bases). V lost 5 bases, J lost 3 bases, and 13 bases lay in between. CDR1 SNHLY and CDR2 FYNNEI come from the germline V gene. The CDR3 loop spans 14 amino acids. CDR3 sequence (DNA): TGTGCCAGCAGTAGGCGGGGGTCGGACACTGAAGCTTTCTTT. Translation gives CASSRRGSDTEAFF.

The chain links TRBV6-5 to TRBJ2-3, with TRBD1 matching over 9 bases. The ends lost 0 bases at V and 5 bases at J; junction bases unmatched: 6. Germline CDR1 and CDR2: MNHEY and SVGAGI. The CDR3 spans 16 residues. This CDR3 is CASSYSMDRGKDTQYF. CDR3 nucleotides: TGTGCCAGCAGTTACTCGATGGACAGGGGAAAAGATACGCAGTATTTT.

This chain connects TRBV27 to TRBJ2-3; TRBD2 matches 7 bases. The germline CDR1 and CDR2 sequences are MNHEY and SMNVEV (reference sequence). Unmatched junction bases numbered 3, after V lost 0 bases and J lost 0 bases. The length of the CDR3 is 16 residues. CDR3 protein: CASSLSLAVSTDTQYF. The CDR3 region has the DNA TGTGCCAGCAGTTTATCCCTAGCGGTGAGCACAGATACGCAGTATTTT.

This sequence joins TRBV4-1 and TRBJ1-2; D is ambiguous. Germline loops: CDR1 MGHRA, CDR2 YSYEKL. CDR3 length: 14 amino acids. V was pared by 0 bases and J by 5 bases, with 10 bases between. The chain's CDR3 is CASSQEKLLYGYTF. The CDR3 DNA sequence: TGCGCCAGCAGCCAAGAGAAGCTGCTTTATGGCTACACCTTC.

V and J are TRBV19 and TRBJ2-7, with 7 nucleotides matching TRBD1. The J segment lost 3 bases and the V segment lost 6 bases, leaving 5 bases of the junction unmatched. Looked up from germline, CDR1 is LNHDA and CDR2 is SQIVND (reference sequence). CDR3 length: 13 residues. The CDR3 is CASSKGQNYEQYF. As DNA, the CDR3 is TGTGCCAGTAGCAAGGGACAGAACTACGAGCAGTACTTC.

This chain uses TRBV28 with TRBJ1-2; no firm D call. The CDR3 extends over 12 amino acids. CDR1 and CDR2 (germline): MDHEN, SYDVKM. With 6 bases removed from V and 4 bases from J, the gap between germline ends came to 9 bases. The CDR3, as DNA: TGTGCCAGCAGGACAAGACCCTATGGCTACACCTTC. It specifies CASRTRPYGYTF.

The V and J genes are TRBV28 and TRBJ2-4; 8 bases fit TRBD1. The CDR3 covers 14 residues. V lost 3 bases to trimming and J lost 7 bases; unmatched junction nucleotides: 5. Germline values: CDR1 MDHEN, CDR2 SYDVKM. The chain's CDR3 is CASSLGQGANIQYF. Here the CDR3 DNA reads TGTGCCAGCAGTTTGGGTCAGGGGGCGAACATTCAGTACTTC.

The chain couples TRBV5-1 to TRBJ2-7; D gene unclear. V lost 0 bases to trimming and J lost 0 bases, with 7 bases between them. CDR1 SGHRS and CDR2 YFSETQ come from the germline V gene. This CDR3 comprises 14 residues. The CDR3: CASSLDSSSYEQYF. Written as DNA, the CDR3 is TGCGCCAGCAGCTTGGACAGTAGCTCCTACGAGCAGTACTTC.

The sample holds one count of this clone. The V gene is TRBV19, the J gene TRBJ2-7, with D tentatively TRBD1 (5 bases). Per germline, CDR1 LNHDA and CDR2 SQIVND (reference sequence). CDR3 length: 15 residues. V was shortened by 5 bases and J by 3 bases, with 17 bases between the two germline ends. As DNA, the CDR3 is TGTGCCAGTAGTGTGACTCAGGGTACCTACTACGAGCAGTACTTC. Translating it yields CASSVTQGTYYEQYF.

The chain couples TRBV5-1 to TRBJ1-6; 7 bases are shared with TRBD1. This CDR3 is 17 amino acids long. With V trimmed by 4 bases and J by 9 bases, 16 bases remained unmatched. Germline CDR1 and CDR2: SGHRS and YFSETQ. In DNA, the CDR3 is TGCGCCAGCAGCCCCCAACAGGGGATGGGTGGTGCTTCACCCCTCCACTTT. This translates into CASSPQQGMGGASPLHF.

This chain joins TRBV5-1 and TRBJ1-5; 8 positions match TRBD1. Germline values: CDR1 SGHRS, CDR2 YFSETQ. J was trimmed by 8 bases and V by 4 bases; bases with no gene match: 8. The CDR3 is made up of 14 amino acids. CDR3 in DNA: TGCGCCAGCAGCCCAGGACAGGGAAGTGAGCCCCAGCATTTT. The encoded protein is CASSPGQGSEPQHF.

The chain combines TRBV5-1 with TRBJ2-1, with TRBD1 matching over 10 bases. Per the germline V gene, CDR1 is SGHRS and CDR2 is YFSETQ. The CDR3 spans 19 residues. V lost 2 bases and J lost 4; bases outside the gene matches: 15. CDR3 sequence: CASSFDRGRLLATYNEQFF. CDR3 coding DNA: TGCGCCAGCAGCTTTGACAGGGGGCGGTTACTAGCGACTTACAATGAGCAGTTCTTC.

The chain employs TRBV4-1 and TRBJ2-3, with TRBD1 matching over 8 bases. CDR3 length: 16 amino acids. The ends lost 3 bases at V and 3 bases at J; junction bases unmatched: 8. Per the germline V gene, CDR1 is MGHRA and CDR2 is YSYEKL. CDR3 sequence reads: CASSHYGQGGTDTQYF. Written as DNA, the CDR3 is TGCGCCAGCAGCCATTATGGACAGGGAGGAACAGATACGCAGTATTTT.

The chain couples TRBV6-1 to TRBJ1-6, with D perhaps TRBD1 (5 bases). V lost 1 base, J lost 6 bases, and 7 bases lay in between. The CDR3 has 14 residues. The V gene's germline CDR1 is MNHNS and CDR2 SASEGT. The CDR3 here is CASSEGQSNSPLHF. The CDR3 bases are TGTGCCAGCAGTGAAGGACAGTCTAATTCACCCCTCCACTTT.

The chain employs TRBV2 and TRBJ1-6; 9 positions agree with TRBD1. V trimming: 4 bases; J trimming: 9 bases; junction bases outside the gene matches: 13. This CDR3 contains 17 residues. Germline-derived CDR1 and CDR2 are SNHLY and FYNNEI. CDR3: CASSGPGTGTLGSPLHF. Here the CDR3 DNA reads TGTGCCAGCAGTGGCCCTGGGACAGGGACCCTCGGTTCACCCCTCCACTTT.

The J gene is TRBJ2-7, the V gene TRBV7-3; 9 nucleotides align to TRBD2. This CDR3 comprises 15 residues. In germline, CDR1 is SGHTA, CDR2 FQGTGA. V lost 2 bases, J lost 0 bases, and 2 bases stayed unmatched. CDR3 nucleotide sequence: TGTGCCAGCAGCTTAGCGGGGGGGAGCTCCTACGAGCAGTACTTC. Encoded protein: CASSLAGGSSYEQYF. Using reference TRBV7-3 and TRBJ2-7 for the parts outside the CDR3, the full variable domain is GAGVSQTPSNKVTEKGKYVELRCDPISGHTALYWYRQSLGQGPEFLIYFQGTGAADDSGLPNDRFFAVRPEGSVSTLKIQRTERGDSAVYLCASSLAGGSSYEQYFGPGTRLTVT.

The CDR3 bases are TGTGCCAGCAGTGACGGACAGGGGTACACTGAAGCTTTCTTT. Residues: CASSDGQGYTEAFF. The gene calls are TRBV2 and TRBJ1-1; 9 positions match TRBD1. V lost 3 bases to trimming and J lost 3 bases; unmatched junction nucleotides: 2. The CDR3 runs 14 residues. In germline, CDR1 is SNHLY, CDR2 FYNNEI.